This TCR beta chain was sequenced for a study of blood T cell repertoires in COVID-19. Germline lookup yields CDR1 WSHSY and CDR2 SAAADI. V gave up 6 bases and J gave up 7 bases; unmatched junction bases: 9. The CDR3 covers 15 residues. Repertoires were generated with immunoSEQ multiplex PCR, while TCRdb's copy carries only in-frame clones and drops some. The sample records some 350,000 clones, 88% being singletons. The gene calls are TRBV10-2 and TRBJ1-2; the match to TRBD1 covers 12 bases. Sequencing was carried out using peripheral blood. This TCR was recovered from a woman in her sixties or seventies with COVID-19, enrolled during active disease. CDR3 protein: CASSTGTGGIGGYTF. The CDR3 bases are TGCGCCAGCAGCACCGGGACAGGGGGCATTGGTGGCTACACCTTC.